Listed below are T cell receptor beta chains from one sample, sequenced in a study of cytomegalovirus exposure and HLA in healthy donors. Using immunoSEQ multiplex PCR, the repertoire was profiled, and TCRdb retains in-frame clones only, with some absent. The sample has 100,000 to 150,000 clones, and its top ten clones hold under 3.5%. The sample taken for sequencing was PBMCs. The receptors here all came from a man aged 25 to 45 in good health and CMV-seronegative. The CDR3 runs from the conserved cysteine through the conserved F or W. D genes are given only for firm matches.

D gene,V gene,J gene,CDR3 DNA,CDR3 protein
TRBD1,TRBV5-1,TRBJ2-7,TGCGCCAGCAGCTTGGGGGCAGGGGGCCCCTACGAGCAGTACTTC,CASSLGAGGPYEQYF
.,TRBV29-1,TRBJ2-7,TGCAGCGTAGGACTAAGCTCCTACGAGCAGTACTTC,CSVGLSSYEQYF
.,TRBV7-2,TRBJ2-7,TGTGCCAGCAGCATACAGGGAGGGCCCTACGAGCAGTACTTC,CASSIQGGPYEQYF
.,TRBV7-9,TRBJ2-7,TGTGCCAGCAGCTTGCAGGAGGTGGACGAGCAGTACTTC,CASSLQEVDEQYF
.,TRBV9,TRBJ2-3,TGTGCCAGCAGCGTAGGCAGGGCGATGAACACAGATACGCAGTATTTT,CASSVGRAMNTDTQYF
.,TRBV5-1,TRBJ2-2,TGCGCCAGCAGCTCGGGGCAGGGGACCGGGGAGCTGTTTTTT,CASSSGQGTGELFF
.,TRBV20-1,TRBJ1-1,TGCAGTGCCCAGAAGAACACTGAAGCTTTCTTT,CSAQKNTEAFF
.,TRBV21-1,TRBJ2-7,TGTGCCAGCAGCAAAGAACAGGGGACAGGGCCGCACGAGCAGTACTTC,CASSKEQGTGPHEQYF
TRBD1,TRBV6-5,TRBJ2-7,TGTGCCAGCAGGCAGGGGGCCACCCACGAGCAGTACTTC,CASRQGATHEQYF
TRBD1,TRBV7-9,TRBJ2-5,TGTGCCAGCAGGTTAACGGACAGGGGGCGACAAGAGACCCAGTACTTC,CASRLTDRGRQETQYF